This T cell receptor (beta chain) was documented in a study of T cells after yellow fever vaccination (dated by TCRdb to about 2019). General notes on the study: The SMART-Seq v4 Ultra Low Input RNA kit was used to prepare libraries from fractions with low cell numbers. To follow T-cell clones before and after both primary and booster YFV17D yellow fever vaccination, bulk TCR alpha and beta repertoires underwent longitudinal sequencing. Two healthy male donors, one aged 18 to 29 and one aged 30 to 40 years, were included in the cohort. Blood was drawn at multiple timepoints before and after primary and secondary immunization, with bulk PBMC replicates and cell subsets isolated. Overall results and qualifications from the work: A small fraction of clonotypes showed up in both the CD4 and CD8 compartments, probably as a result of convergent recombination. Compared with the primary T-cell response, the secondary T-cell response was weaker but faster, peaking on day 5 rather than day 15. After the booster, most clones that had expanded after primary vaccination were detected again (over 95% of CD4 and over 75% of CD8), suggesting broad maintenance of memory. Because abundant contaminating clonotypes from the bulk population could be contained in FACS-sorted repertoires, computational filtering was required. Because the study included only a couple of donors, the extent to which the findings can be generalized is limited.

Sequencing used an Illumina NovaSeq 6000. TCR cDNA was synthesized by 5'RACE template switching, which introduced a universal primer site and unique molecular identifiers. cDNA synthesis was primed from both the TCR alpha and TCR beta constant segments. Libraries were amplified in two PCR steps, with sample barcodes and sequencing adapters added in the second step. Libraries were sequenced on Illumina HiSeq 2500 (2x100 bp) or NovaSeq (2x150 bp). In the original analysis: Reads were demultiplexed and collapsed into UMI consensus sequences with MIGEC, and V(D)J alignment was performed with MiXCR. Clonotypes responding to the vaccine were identified with edgeR on replicate PBMC samples, with the criteria of FDR below 0.01 and a log2 fold change above 5 up to day 15. Each bulk clonotype received a CD4 or CD8 identity based on whether the sequenced CD4 or CD8 repertoire contained that clonotype at higher abundance. TCRdb trimmed public reads at Q25 via fastp, called clones via MiXCR and kept in-frame beta chains. Here each entry gathers all rows of one CDR3 protein and keeps the most common genes and DNA. The V and J calls were determined by TCRdb, not by the authors. Across this sample there are a few hundred thousand distinct CDR3 sequences, with 4.1% seen only once. The ten largest make up around 23% of the sample.

Relative to germline, V is 4 bases shorter and J is 0 bases shorter, with 10 bases between their ends. CDR1 and CDR2, per the germline V gene, are SGHRS and YFSETQ. The CDR3 starts with the cysteine, ends with the phenylalanine, and has 14 residues. Only the CDR3 DNA stays, 42 bases, in frame from base 1. This clonotype showed up many times. No antigen is known for it. Qualities for individual bases were not recorded, and no much larger clone is one base off. The treatment or condition label here, explained by the study, means: live attenuated yellow fever vaccine strain. Two biological replicates of bulk PBMCs were collected at each blood-draw timepoint. A standard Ficoll-Paque protocol was used to isolate PBMCs from peripheral blood. TriZol was used to extract RNA from bulk PBMCs, from CD4 and CD8 fractions, and from dextramer-positive and dextramer-negative fractions.

Sequences were derived from PBMCs, sampled 5 days after the yellow fever booster vaccination. The chain is assembled from TRBV5-1 and TRBJ1-1; TRBD1 is a possible D gene, resting on 5 matching bases. The sequence came from a man aged 18 to 29 who received the YFV17D yellow fever vaccine. For the CDR3, the sequence is CASSPDSMNTEAFF. DNA sequence: TGCGCCAGCAGCCCCGACAGCATGAACACTGAAGCTTTCTTT.